This TCR beta chain came from a study of regulatory T cells in long-lasting Graves disease. Arm-PCR with iRepertoire HTBI primers amplified the CDR3 regions for these TCR beta libraries. TCRdb redid the calling of the multiplex PCR reads with MiXCR, one entry per CDR3 protein. The table has 450,000 or so distinct CDR3 sequences, under 25% seen once. Germline V gives CDR1 DFQATT, CDR2 SNEGSKA (reference sequence). Trimming removed 7 bases at V and 2 bases at J, with 14 bases between. This CDR3 region has 14 residues. Noted time point: persistent/refractory GD, antithyroid drugs over 5 years with positive TRAb. PBMC RNA served as the TCR library source.

The chain links TRBV20-1 to TRBJ2-2; D is uncertain. The clonotype comes from a female donor with Graves disease. This sample comprised peripheral blood mononuclear cells (PBMCs), obtained when the disease was refractory, from a patient treated with antithyroid drugs. This CDR3 reads CSGRPGPNTGELFF. CDR3 DNA: TGCAGTGGCCGACCGGGCCCCAACACCGGGGAGCTGTTTTTT.